This T cell receptor (beta chain) was sequenced for a study of OX40 agonist ivuxolimab in advanced cancers. In the study overall: Prior therapy, whether anti-PD-1, anti-PD-L1 or anti-CTLA-4, was allowed, and 30% to 40% had some.

The study's findings and limits: In general, CD8+ T cells held more expanded clones than CD4+ did, on average.

Remarks on this clone: Antigen: not known.

Here immunoSEQ multiplex PCR was the method, and the copy in TCRdb shows in-frame clones only, minus some. The table records 50,000 to 55,000 clones, around four fifths of them present only once. Trimming removed 6 bases from V and 4 bases from J, with 15 bases in between. This CDR3 has 14 amino acids. Per the germline V gene, CDR1 is MNHNY and CDR2 is SVGAGI (reference sequence). At baseline, cycle 4 day 1, and cycle 7 day 1, blood was sampled. This TCR derives from an adult with an advanced solid tumor such as melanoma, head and neck, liver or kidney cancer. The sequences come from CD4+ or CD8+ T cells sorted from blood, collected in a trial of the OX40 agonist ivuxolimab. The V gene is TRBV6-6, the J gene TRBJ1-2, with D perhaps matching TRBD1 (6 bases). The CDR3 loop reads CASSPFGDTYGYTF. The CDR3 DNA reads as TGTGCCAGCAGCCCGTTTGGGGACACCTATGGCTACACCTTC.